A selection of T cell receptor beta chains follows, all from one sample in a study of CD8 T cells in Susac syndrome. Using its own MiXCR run on the immunoSEQ multiplex PCR reads, TCRdb lists one record per CDR3 protein. This repertoire shows under 200,000 distinct CDR3 sequences, 90% to 95% found once; its top ten account for over 0.075%. Source material: CD4+ T cells from PBMCs. The receptor set was obtained from a human donor with Susac syndrome. Both conserved end residues are part of each CDR3. Fields, in order: J gene, clone size, V gene, D gene, CDR3 DNA, CDR3 protein. A D gene is named only where the DNA matches it firmly. Clone size is shown for a subset of rows, as once, few, many or a class of expanded clone.

j_call: TRBJ2-1; clone_size: NA; v_call: TRBV2; d_call: TRBD1; cdr3_nt: TGTGCCTGTAGTGAAGAGGGACAGAGGTACAATGAGCAGTTCTTC; cdr3_aa: CACSEEGQRYNEQFF
j_call: TRBJ2-1; clone_size: NA; v_call: TRBV20-1; d_call: TRBD2; cdr3_nt: TGCAGTGCGCAGTCGCAAGTGGGACTACTAAATGAGCAGTTCTTC; cdr3_aa: CSAQSQVGLLNEQFF
j_call: TRBJ1-6; clone_size: few; v_call: TRBV3-1; d_call: NA; cdr3_nt: TGTGCCAGCAGCCAAGATGGGGGTAATTCACCCCTCCACTTT; cdr3_aa: CASSQDGGNSPLHF
j_call: TRBJ1-1; clone_size: NA; v_call: TRBV11-2; d_call: NA; cdr3_nt: TGTGCCAGCAGAGCGAATACGGGACTCAAGAACACTGAAGCTTTCTTT; cdr3_aa: CASRANTGLKNTEAFF
j_call: TRBJ1-5; clone_size: NA; v_call: TRBV10-2; d_call: NA; cdr3_nt: TGCGCCAGCAGTGAGTCTAAAGAACAGCCCCAGCATTTT; cdr3_aa: CASSESKEQPQHF
j_call: TRBJ1-2; clone_size: once; v_call: TRBV29-1; d_call: NA; cdr3_nt: TGCAGCGTTGAAACCGGTTCTTATGGCTACACCTTC; cdr3_aa: CSVETGSYGYTF
j_call: TRBJ1-2; clone_size: NA; v_call: TRBV30; d_call: TRBD1; cdr3_nt: TGTGCCTGGGGTGTACTGGCGACAGGGAGCGGCTACACCTTC; cdr3_aa: CAWGVLATGSGYTF
j_call: TRBJ1-1; clone_size: NA; v_call: TRBV2; d_call: TRBD1; cdr3_nt: TGTGCCAGCAGTGAGGGGACAGGGGCCACTGAAGCTTTCTTT; cdr3_aa: CASSEGTGATEAFF
j_call: TRBJ1-2; clone_size: NA; v_call: TRBV18; d_call: NA; cdr3_nt: TGTGCCAGCTCACCACTGAGGGAGGAGAACTATGGCTACACCTTC; cdr3_aa: CASSPLREENYGYTF
j_call: TRBJ2-3; clone_size: NA; v_call: TRBV6-5; d_call: TRBD2; cdr3_nt: TGTGCCAGCAGTCTAGCGGGAGCTACCACAGATACGCAGTATTTT; cdr3_aa: CASSLAGATTDTQYF
j_call: TRBJ2-3; clone_size: few; v_call: TRBV19; d_call: NA; cdr3_nt: TGTGCCAGTAGTAGCGCTAGCACAGATACGCAGTATTTT; cdr3_aa: CASSSASTDTQYF
j_call: TRBJ2-1; clone_size: NA; v_call: TRBV5-1; d_call: TRBD2; cdr3_nt: TGCGCCAGCAGCTTGGGAGGGACTAGCGGGAGGAATGAGCAGTTCTTC; cdr3_aa: CASSLGGTSGRNEQFF
j_call: TRBJ2-3; clone_size: NA; v_call: TRBV20-1; d_call: NA; cdr3_nt: TGCAGTGCCCCCCGTAGTGGGAAGAGCACAGATACGCAGTATTTT; cdr3_aa: CSAPRSGKSTDTQYF
j_call: TRBJ1-1; clone_size: NA; v_call: TRBV3-1; d_call: NA; cdr3_nt: TGTGCCAGCAGCCAAGGATTTGGGGGCTCTGAAGCTTTCTTT; cdr3_aa: CASSQGFGGSEAFF
j_call: TRBJ2-5; clone_size: NA; v_call: TRBV28; d_call: NA; cdr3_nt: TGTGCCAGCAGCCGACGCGGGGCCGGGAAGACCCAGTACTTC; cdr3_aa: CASSRRGAGKTQYF
j_call: TRBJ1-2; clone_size: NA; v_call: TRBV28; d_call: TRBD1; cdr3_nt: TGTGCCAGCAGAGGACAGGGCCCATCCACCTTC; cdr3_aa: CASRGQGPSTF